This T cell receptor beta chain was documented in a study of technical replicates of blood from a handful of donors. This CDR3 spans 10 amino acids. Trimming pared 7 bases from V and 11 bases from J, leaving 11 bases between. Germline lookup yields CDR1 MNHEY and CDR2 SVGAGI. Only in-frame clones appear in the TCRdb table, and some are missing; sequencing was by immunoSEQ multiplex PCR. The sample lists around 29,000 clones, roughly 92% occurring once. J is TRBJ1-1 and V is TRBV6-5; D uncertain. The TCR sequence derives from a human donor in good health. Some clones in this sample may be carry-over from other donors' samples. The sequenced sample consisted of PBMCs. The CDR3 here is CASTPLRAFF. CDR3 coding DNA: TGTGCCAGCACCCCACTCCGCGCTTTCTTT.